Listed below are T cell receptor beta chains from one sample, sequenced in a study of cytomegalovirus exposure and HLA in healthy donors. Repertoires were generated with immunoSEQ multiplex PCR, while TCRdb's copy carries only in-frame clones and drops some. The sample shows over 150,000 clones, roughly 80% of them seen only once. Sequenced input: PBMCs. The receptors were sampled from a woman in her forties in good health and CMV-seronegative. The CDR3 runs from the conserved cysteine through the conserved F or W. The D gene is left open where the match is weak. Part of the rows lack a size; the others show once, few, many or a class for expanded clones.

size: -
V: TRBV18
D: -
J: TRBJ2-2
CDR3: CASSPERIYTGELFF
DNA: TGTGCCAGCTCACCAGAGCGGATTTACACCGGGGAGCTGTTTTTT

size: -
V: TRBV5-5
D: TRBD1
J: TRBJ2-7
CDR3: CASSLGLRQGAIEQYF
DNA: TGTGCCAGCAGCTTGGGACTTCGGCAGGGGGCTATCGAGCAGTACTTC

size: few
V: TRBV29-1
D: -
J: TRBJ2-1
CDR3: CSVSGLLRDEQFF
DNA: TGCAGCGTCTCGGGACTCCTCAGGGATGAGCAGTTCTTC

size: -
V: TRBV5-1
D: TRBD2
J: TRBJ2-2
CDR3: CASSLDPSGTTGELFF
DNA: TGCGCCAGCAGCTTGGACCCTAGCGGGACTACCGGGGAGCTGTTTTTT

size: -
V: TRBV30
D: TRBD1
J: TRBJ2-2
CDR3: CAQDRHTGELFF
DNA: TGTGCCCAGGACAGGCACACCGGGGAGCTGTTTTTT

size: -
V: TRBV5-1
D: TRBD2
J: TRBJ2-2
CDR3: CASSLAGGNTGELFF
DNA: TGCGCCAGCAGCCTAGCGGGAGGGAACACCGGGGAGCTGTTTTTT

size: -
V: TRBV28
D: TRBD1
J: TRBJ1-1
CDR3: CASNDRGANTEAFF
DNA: TGTGCCTCAAACGACAGGGGCGCGAACACTGAAGCTTTCTTT

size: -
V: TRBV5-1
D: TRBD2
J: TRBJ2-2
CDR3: CASSLTSGVSGELFF
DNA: TGCGCCAGCAGCCTGACTAGCGGAGTGTCCGGGGAGCTGTTTTTT

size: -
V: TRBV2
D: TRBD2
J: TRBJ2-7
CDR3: CASSTSSGINQDF
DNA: TGTGCCAGCAGTACTTCTAGCGGGATAAACCAGGACTTC

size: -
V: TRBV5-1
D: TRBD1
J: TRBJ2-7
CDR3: CASSLAAGGSYEQYF
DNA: TGCGCCAGCAGCTTGGCCGCAGGGGGCTCCTACGAGCAGTACTTC

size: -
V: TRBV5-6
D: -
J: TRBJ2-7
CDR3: CASSLGLKNYEQYF
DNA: TGTGCCAGCAGCTTGGGGCTAAAAAACTACGAGCAGTACTTC

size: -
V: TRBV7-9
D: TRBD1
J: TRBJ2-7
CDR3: CASSSGTGREQYF
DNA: TGTGCCAGCAGCTCCGGGACAGGGAGGGAGCAGTACTTC

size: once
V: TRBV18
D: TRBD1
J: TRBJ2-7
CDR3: CASSPAGTGTYEQYF
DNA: TGTGCCAGCTCACCAGCCGGGACAGGGACCTACGAGCAGTACTTC

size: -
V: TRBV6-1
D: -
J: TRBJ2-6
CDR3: CASRPGGGGANVLTF
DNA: TGTGCCAGCAGGCCAGGGGGAGGCGGGGCCAACGTCCTGACTTTC

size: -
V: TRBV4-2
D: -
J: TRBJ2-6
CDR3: CASSHSGVTGANVLTF
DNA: TGTGCCAGCAGCCATTCAGGGGTAACTGGGGCCAACGTCCTGACTTTC

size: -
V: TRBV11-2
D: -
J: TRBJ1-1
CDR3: CASSFNMNTEAFF
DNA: TGTGCCAGCAGCTTTAACATGAACACTGAAGCTTTCTTT

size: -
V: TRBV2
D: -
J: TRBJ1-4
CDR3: CASSDRTTNEKLFF
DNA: TGTGCCAGCAGTGACAGAACAACTAATGAAAAACTGTTTTTT

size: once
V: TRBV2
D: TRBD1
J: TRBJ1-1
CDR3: CASSVNGQGTEAFF
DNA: TGTGCCAGCAGTGTAAATGGACAGGGGACTGAAGCTTTCTTT

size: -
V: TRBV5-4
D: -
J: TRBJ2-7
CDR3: CASSWEQDSYEQYF
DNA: TGTGCCAGCAGCTGGGAACAGGACTCCTACGAGCAGTACTTC

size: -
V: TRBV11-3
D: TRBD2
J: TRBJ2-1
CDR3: CASSPGLGLAGLEQFF
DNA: TGTGCCAGCAGCCCGGGCCTGGGACTAGCGGGACTAGAGCAGTTCTTC

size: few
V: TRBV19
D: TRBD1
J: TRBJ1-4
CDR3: CASSANRDREVEKLFF
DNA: TGTGCCAGTAGTGCAAACCGGGACAGGGAAGTTGAAAAACTGTTTTTT

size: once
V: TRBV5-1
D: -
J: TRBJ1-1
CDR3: CASSLRPGWDTEAFF
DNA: TGCGCCAGCAGCTTACGTCCAGGTTGGGACACTGAAGCTTTCTTT

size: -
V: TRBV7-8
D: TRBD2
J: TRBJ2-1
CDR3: CASSLLAGGTEQFF
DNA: TGTGCCAGCAGCCTTTTAGCGGGAGGGACTGAGCAGTTCTTC

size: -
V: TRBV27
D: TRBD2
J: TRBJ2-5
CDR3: CASSSRVSGGAPYQETQYF
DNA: TGTGCCAGCAGTTCCCGCGTGAGCGGGGGGGCCCCCTACCAAGAGACCCAGTACTTC

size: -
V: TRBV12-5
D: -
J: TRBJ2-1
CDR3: CASAPSGYSYNEQFF
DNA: TGTGCTAGTGCCCCCAGCGGGTACTCCTACAATGAGCAGTTCTTC

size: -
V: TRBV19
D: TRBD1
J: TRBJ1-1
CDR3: CASSTGQMNTEAFF
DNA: TGTGCCAGTAGTACGGGACAGATGAACACTGAAGCTTTCTTT

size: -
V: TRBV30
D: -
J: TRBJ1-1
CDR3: CAWSVGGGGEAFF
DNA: TGTGCCTGGAGTGTGGGGGGTGGGGGTGAAGCTTTCTTT

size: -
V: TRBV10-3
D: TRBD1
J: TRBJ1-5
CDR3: CAISTTGSGQPQHF
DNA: TGTGCCATCAGCACGACAGGGTCAGGTCAGCCCCAGCATTTT

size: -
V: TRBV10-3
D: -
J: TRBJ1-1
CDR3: CAIRDSTNTEAFF
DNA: TGTGCCATCAGAGACAGCACGAACACTGAAGCTTTCTTT